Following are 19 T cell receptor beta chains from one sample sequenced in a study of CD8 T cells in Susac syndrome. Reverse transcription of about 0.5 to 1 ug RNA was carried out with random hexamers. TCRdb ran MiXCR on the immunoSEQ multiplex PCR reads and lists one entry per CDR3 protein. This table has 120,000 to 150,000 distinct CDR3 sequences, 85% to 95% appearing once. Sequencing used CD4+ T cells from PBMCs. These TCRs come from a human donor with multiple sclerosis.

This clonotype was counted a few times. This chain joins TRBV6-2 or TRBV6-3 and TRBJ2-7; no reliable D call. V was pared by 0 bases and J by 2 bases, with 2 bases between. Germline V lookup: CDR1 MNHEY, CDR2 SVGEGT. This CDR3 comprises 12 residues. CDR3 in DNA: TGTGCCAGCAGTTACTCGACCTACGAGCAGTACTTC. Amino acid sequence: CASSYSTYEQYF.

This CDR3 reads CASSFLDRNTEAFF. CDR3 in DNA: TGTGCCAGCAGTTTCCTGGACAGGAACACTGAAGCTTTCTTT. The chain combines TRBV28 with TRBJ1-1; tentative D call: TRBD1 (6 bases). The ends were cut back, 3 bases at V and 1 base at J, with 9 bases in the middle. The CDR3 spans 14 residues. Germline V gene lookup returns CDR1 MDHEN and CDR2 SYDVKM.

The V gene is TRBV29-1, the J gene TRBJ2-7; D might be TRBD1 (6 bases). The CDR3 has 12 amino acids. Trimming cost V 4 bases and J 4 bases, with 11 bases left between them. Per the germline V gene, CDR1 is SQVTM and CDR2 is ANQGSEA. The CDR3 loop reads CSVVGGEYEQYF. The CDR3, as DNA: TGCAGCGTTGTAGGGGGAGAATACGAGCAGTACTTC.

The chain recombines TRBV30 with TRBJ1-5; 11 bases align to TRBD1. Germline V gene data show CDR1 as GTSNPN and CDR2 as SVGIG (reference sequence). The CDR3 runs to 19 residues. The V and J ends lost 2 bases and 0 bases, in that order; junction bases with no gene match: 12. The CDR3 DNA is TGTGCCTGGAGTCCGATCGGACAGGGGGCCCTTAATAGCAATCAGCCCCAGCATTTT. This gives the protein CAWSPIGQGALNSNQPQHF.

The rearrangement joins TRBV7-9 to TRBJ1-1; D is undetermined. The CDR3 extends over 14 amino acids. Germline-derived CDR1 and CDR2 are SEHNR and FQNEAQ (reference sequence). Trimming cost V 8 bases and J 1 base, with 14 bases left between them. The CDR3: CASGSRGGNTEAFF. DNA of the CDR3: TGTGCCAGCGGGTCCCGAGGAGGGAACACTGAAGCTTTCTTT.

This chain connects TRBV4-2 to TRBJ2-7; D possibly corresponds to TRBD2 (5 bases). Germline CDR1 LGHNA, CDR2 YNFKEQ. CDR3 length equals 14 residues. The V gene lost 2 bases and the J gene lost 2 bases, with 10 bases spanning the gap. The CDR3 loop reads CASSQPGYTYEQYF. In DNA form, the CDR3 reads TGTGCCAGCAGCCAACCGGGATACACCTACGAGCAGTACTTC.

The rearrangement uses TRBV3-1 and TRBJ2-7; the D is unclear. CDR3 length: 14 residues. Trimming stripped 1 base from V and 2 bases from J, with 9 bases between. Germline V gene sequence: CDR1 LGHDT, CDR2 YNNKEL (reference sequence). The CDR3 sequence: CASSQGTTTYEQYF. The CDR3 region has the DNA TGTGCCAGCAGCCAAGGAACAACGACCTACGAGCAGTACTTC.

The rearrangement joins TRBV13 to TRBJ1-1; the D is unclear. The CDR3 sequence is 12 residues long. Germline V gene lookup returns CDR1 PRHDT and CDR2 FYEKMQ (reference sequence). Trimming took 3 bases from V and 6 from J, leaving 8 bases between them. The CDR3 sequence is CASSFVIAEAFF. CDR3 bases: TGTGCCAGCAGCTTTGTTATAGCTGAAGCTTTCTTT.

Here the CDR3 DNA reads TGTGCCAGCAGCCGTCGACAGGGGGGCCGTGAAAAACTGTTTTTT. It codes for CASSRRQGGREKLFF. V is TRBV7-9 and J is TRBJ1-4; 9 nucleotides line up with TRBD1. The CDR3 sequence is 15 residues long. Germline trimming cut 5 bases from V and 7 bases from J; bases unmatched to any gene: 8. Germline values: CDR1 SEHNR, CDR2 FQNEAQ (reference sequence).

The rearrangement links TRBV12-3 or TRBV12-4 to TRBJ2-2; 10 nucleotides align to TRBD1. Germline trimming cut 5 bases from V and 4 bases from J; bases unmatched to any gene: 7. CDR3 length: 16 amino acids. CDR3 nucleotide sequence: TGTGCCAGCAGTCCCCCGGGACAGGGGCCCACCGGGGAGCTGTTTTTT. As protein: CASSPPGQGPTGELFF.

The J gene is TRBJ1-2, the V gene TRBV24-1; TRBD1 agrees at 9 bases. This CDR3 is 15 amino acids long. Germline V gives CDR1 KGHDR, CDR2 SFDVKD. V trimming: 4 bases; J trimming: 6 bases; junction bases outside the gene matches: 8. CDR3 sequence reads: CATSEAGTGYNGYTF. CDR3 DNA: TGTGCCACCAGTGAGGCCGGGACAGGGTACAATGGCTACACCTTC.

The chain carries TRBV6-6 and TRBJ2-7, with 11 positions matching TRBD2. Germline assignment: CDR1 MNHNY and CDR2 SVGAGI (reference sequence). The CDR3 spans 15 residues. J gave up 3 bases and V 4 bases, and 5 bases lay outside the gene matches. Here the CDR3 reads CASSSGLAGFYEQYF. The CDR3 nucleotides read TGTGCCAGCAGTTCCGGACTAGCGGGCTTCTACGAGCAGTACTTC.

The CDR3 nucleotides read TGTGCCAGCAGCCAAGGAGCGGGAGGTGTCAAGACCCAGTACTTC. This sequence encodes CASSQGAGGVKTQYF. The chain employs TRBV3-1 and TRBJ2-5, with 9 bases that match TRBD2. The CDR3 has 15 amino acids. Germline-derived CDR1 and CDR2 are LGHDT and YNNKEL (reference sequence). V shed 1 base, J shed 6 bases, and the junction held 6 bases outside the gene matches.

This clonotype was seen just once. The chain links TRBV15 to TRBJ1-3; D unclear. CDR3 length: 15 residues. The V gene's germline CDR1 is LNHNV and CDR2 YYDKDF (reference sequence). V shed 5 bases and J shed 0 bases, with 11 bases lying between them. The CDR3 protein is CATSFRASSGNTIYF. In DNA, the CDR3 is TGTGCCACCAGCTTTCGTGCGAGCTCTGGAAACACCATATATTTT. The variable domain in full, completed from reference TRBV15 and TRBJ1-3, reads DAMVIQNPRYQVTQFGKPVTLSCSQTLNHNVMYWYQQKSSQAPKLLFHYYDKDFNNEADTPDNFQSRRPNTSFCFLDIRSPGLGDTAMYLCATSFRASSGNTIYFGEGSWLTVV.

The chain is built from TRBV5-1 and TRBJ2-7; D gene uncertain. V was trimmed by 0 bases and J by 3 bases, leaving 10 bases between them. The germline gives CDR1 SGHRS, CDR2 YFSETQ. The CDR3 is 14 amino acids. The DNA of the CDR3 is TGCGCCAGCAGCTTGGATACGACGCGCTACGAGCAGTACTTC. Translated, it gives CASSLDTTRYEQYF.

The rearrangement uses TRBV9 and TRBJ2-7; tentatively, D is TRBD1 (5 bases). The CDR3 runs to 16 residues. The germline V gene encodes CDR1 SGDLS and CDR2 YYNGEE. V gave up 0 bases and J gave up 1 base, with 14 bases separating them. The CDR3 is CASSVVDWGNSYEQYF. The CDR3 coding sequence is TGTGCCAGCAGCGTAGTCGACTGGGGCAATTCCTACGAGCAGTACTTC.

CDR3: CASSLQRGGSAAQYF. The DNA for the CDR3 is TGTGCCAGCAGCTTACAGCGGGGGGGTTCTGCGGCCCAGTACTTC. The V gene is TRBV7-2, the J gene TRBJ2-5; 10 nucleotides match TRBD2. The CDR3 length is 15 residues. V shed 2 bases, J shed 9 bases, and the junction held 9 bases outside the gene matches. Germline lookup yields CDR1 SGHTA and CDR2 FQGNSA.

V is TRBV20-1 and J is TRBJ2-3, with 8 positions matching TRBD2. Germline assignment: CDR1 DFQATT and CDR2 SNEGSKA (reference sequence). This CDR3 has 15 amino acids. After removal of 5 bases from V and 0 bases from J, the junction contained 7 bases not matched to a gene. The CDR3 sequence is CSAPRSGTSTDTQYF. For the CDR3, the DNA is TGCAGTGCTCCTCGTAGCGGGACCAGCACAGATACGCAGTATTTT.

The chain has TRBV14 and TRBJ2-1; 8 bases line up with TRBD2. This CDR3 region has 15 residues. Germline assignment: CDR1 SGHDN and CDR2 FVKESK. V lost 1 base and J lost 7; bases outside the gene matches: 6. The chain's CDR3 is CASSQGGGRWNEQFF. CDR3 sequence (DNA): TGTGCCAGCAGCCAAGGTGGCGGGAGGTGGAATGAGCAGTTCTTC.